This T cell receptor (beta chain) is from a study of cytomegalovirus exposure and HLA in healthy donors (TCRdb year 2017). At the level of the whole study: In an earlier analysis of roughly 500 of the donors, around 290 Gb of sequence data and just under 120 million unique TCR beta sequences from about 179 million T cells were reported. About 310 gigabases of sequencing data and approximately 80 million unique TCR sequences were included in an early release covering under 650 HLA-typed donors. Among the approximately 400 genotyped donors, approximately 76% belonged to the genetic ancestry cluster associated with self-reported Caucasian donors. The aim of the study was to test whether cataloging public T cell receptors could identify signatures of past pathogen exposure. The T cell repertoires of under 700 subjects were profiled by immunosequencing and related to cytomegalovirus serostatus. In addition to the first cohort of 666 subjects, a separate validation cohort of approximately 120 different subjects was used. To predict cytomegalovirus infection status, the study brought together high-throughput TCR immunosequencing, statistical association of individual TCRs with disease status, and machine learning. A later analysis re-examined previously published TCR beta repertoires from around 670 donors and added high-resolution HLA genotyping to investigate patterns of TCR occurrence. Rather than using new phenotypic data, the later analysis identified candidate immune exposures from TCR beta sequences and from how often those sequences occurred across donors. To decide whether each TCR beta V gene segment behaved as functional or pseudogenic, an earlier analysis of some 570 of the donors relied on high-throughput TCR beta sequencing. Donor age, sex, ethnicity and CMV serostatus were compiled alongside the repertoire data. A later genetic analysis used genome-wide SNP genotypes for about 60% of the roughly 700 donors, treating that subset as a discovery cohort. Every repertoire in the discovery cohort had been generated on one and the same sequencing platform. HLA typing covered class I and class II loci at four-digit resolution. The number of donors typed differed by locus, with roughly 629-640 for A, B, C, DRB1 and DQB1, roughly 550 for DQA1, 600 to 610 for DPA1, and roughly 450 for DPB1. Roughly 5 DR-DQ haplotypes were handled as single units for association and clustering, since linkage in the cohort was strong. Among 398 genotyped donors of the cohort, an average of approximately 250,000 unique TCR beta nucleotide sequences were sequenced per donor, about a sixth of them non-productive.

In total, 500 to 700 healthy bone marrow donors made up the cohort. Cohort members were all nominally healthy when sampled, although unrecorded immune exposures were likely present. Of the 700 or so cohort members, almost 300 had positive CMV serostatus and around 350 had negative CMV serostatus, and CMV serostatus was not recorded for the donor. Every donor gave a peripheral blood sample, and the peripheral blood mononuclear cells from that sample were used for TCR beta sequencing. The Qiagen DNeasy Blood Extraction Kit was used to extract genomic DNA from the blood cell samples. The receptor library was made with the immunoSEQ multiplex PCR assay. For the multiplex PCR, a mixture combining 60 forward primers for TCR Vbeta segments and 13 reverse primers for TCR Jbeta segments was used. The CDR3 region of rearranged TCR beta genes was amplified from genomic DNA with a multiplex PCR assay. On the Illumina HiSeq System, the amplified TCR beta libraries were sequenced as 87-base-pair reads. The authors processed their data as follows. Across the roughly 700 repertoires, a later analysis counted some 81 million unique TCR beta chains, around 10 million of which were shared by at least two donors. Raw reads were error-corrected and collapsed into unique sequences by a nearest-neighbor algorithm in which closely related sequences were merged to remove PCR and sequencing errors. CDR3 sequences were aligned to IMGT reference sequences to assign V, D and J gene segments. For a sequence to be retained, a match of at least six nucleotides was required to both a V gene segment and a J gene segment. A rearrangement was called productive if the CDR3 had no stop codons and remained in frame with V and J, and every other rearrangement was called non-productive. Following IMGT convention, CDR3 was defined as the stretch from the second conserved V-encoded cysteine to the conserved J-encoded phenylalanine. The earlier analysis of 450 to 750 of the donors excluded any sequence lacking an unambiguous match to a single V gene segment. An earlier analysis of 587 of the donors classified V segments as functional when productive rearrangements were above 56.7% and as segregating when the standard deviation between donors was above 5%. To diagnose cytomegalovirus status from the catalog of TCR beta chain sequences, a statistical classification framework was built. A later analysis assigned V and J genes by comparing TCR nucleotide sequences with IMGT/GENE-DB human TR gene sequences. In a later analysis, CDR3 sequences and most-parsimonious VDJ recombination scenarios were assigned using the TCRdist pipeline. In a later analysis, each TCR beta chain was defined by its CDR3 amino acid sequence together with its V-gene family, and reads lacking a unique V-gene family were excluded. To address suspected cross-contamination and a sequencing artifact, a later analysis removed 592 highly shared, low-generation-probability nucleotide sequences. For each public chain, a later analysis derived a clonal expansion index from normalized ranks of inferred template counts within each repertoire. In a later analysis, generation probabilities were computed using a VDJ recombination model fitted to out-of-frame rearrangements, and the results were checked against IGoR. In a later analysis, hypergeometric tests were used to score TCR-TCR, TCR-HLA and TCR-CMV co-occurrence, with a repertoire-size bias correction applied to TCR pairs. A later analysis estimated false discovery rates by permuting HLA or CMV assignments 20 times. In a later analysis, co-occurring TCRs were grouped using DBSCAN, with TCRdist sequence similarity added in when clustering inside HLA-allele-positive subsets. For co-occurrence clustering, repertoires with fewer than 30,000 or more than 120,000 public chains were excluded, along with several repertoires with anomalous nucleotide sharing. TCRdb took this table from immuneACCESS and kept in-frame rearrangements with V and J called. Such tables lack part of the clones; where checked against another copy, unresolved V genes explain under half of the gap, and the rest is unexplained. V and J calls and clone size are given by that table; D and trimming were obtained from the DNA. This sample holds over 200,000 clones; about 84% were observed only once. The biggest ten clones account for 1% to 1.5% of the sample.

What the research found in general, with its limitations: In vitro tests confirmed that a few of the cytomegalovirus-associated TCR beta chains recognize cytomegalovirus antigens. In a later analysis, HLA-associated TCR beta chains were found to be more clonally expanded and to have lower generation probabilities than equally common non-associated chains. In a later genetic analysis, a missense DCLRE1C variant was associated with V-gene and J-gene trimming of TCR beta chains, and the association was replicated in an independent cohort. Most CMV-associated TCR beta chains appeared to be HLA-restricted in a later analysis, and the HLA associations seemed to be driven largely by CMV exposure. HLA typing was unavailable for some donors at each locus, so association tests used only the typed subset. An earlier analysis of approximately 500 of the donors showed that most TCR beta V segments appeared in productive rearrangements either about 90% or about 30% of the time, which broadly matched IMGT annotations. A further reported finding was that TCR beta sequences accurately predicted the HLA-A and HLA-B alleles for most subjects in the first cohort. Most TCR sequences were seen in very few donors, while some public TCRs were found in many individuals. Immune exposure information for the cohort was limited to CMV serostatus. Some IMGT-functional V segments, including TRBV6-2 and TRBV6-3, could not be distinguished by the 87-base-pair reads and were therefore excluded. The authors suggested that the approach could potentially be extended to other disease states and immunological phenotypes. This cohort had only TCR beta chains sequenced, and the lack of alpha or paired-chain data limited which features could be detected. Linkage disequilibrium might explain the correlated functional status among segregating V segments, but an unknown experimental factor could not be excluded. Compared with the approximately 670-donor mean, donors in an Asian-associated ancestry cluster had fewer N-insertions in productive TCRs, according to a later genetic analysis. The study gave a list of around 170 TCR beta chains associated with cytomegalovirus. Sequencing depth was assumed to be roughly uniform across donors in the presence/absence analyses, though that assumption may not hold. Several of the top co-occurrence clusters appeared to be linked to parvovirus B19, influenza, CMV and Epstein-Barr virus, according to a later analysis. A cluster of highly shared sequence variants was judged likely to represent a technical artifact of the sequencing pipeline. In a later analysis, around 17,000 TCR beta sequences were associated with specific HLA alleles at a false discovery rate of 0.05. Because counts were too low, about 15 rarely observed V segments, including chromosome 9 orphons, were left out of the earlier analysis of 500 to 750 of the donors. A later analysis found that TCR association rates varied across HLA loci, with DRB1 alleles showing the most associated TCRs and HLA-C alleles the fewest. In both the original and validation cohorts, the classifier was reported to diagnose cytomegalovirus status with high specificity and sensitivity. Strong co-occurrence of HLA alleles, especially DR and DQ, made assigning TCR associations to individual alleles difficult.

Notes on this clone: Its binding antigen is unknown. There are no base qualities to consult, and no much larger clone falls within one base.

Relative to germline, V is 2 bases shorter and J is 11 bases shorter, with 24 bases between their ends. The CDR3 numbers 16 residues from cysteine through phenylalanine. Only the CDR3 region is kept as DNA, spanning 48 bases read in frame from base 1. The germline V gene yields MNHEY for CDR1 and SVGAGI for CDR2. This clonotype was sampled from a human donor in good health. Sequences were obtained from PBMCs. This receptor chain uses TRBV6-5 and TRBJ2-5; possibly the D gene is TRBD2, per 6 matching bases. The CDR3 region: CASSYRGHRGSREQYF. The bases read TGTGCCAGCAGTTACAGAGGACATAGAGGGTCTCGGGAGCAGTACTTC.